This entry features one T cell receptor (beta chain) sequence. CDR1 is KGHDR and CDR2 is SFDVKD in the germline V gene. The V end lost 4 bases, the J end lost 1 base, and 7 bases lay between the germline ends. The length of the CDR3 is 14 residues. Individuals drawn from approximately 26 US areas were roughly 18 to 100 years old. Participants reported their clinical history, and cohort assignment relied on those reports. Original analysis: Estimated nucleated cell counts came from reference gene primer amplification. Profiled with immunoSEQ multiplex PCR; TCRdb holds only in-frame clones, not every one. From that table come the V and J calls and clone size; the DNA was used to work out D and trimming. This sample carries some 320,000 clones, 85% of them seen once, and the ten largest clones take over 1.5%. These data are taken from a study of blood T cell repertoires in COVID-19. As for the study in general: PBMCs, B-cell-depleted T cells, or T cells provided the cDNA or gDNA that made up the material.

Sequences were obtained from PBMCs or T cells enriched from blood (not recorded which). The chain links TRBV24-1 to TRBJ1-3; the D is unclear. The sequence came from a woman younger than 45 who had been exposed to COVID-19. The chain's CDR3 is CATSEGSSGNTIYF. In nucleotides, the CDR3 is TGTGCCACCAGTGAGGGGAGTTCTGGAAACACCATATATTTT.